The 26 T cell receptor beta chains below come from one sample, sequenced in a study of T cells in women clearing cervical HPV infection. The assay was immunoSEQ multiplex PCR, and TCRdb's table has in-frame clones only and misses some. The sample has roughly 30,000 clones; the top ten hold 17%. The sequenced material came from blood buffy coat. The receptors derive from a woman aged 18-70 years with a cervical HPV16 infection that either progressed to CIN3+ or cleared (not recorded which).

In the case of this clone: The read falls 3 residues short of the CDR3 end, and the missing part is taken from the germline J gene. This chain uses TRBV5-1 with TRBJ2-2; TRBD2 agrees at 7 bases. With V trimmed by 4 bases and J by 5 bases, 2 bases remained unmatched. CDR1 is SGHRS, CDR2 YFSETQ, per germline. This CDR3 contains 13 residues. CDR3 sequence reads: CASSRAGTGELFF. Incomplete CDR3 DNA: TGCGCCAGCAGCAGAGCGGGGACCGGGGAG.

On this clone: The read finishes 3 residues shy of the CDR3 end, and the germline J gene is used to complete it. This chain links TRBV20-1 with TRBJ1-5; the D is unclear. V dropped 7 bases and J dropped 0 bases, with 10 bases sitting between them. This CDR3 spans 13 amino acids. The germline V gene encodes CDR1 DFQATT and CDR2 SNEGSKA (reference sequence). CDR3 DNA (partial): TGCAGTGGCATCGGGGATAGCAATCAGCCC. It specifies CSGIGDSNQP. The CDR3 in full is CSGIGDSNQPQHF.

Remarks on this clone: The read terminates 3 residues before the CDR3 end, so the remaining end is supplied by the germline J gene. The chain links TRBV10-3 to TRBJ2-3, with 8 bases fitting TRBD1. The CDR3 length is 17 residues. CDR1 ENHRY and CDR2 SYGVKD come from the germline V gene. V dropped 2 bases and J dropped 1; count of bases not matched to a gene: 8. The CDR3 DNA, read in part, is TGTGCCATCAGTGAGGCGGGGACAGGTCTACGCACAGATACG. Translated: CAISEAGTGLRTDT. The full CDR3 is CAISEAGTGLRTDTQYF.

Measured by frequency, this clone is medium-sized (0.01 to 0.1%). Read data end 3 residues before the CDR3 end; the end is taken from the germline J gene. The chain recombines TRBV11-2 with TRBJ2-5, with 10 bases fitting TRBD2. Germline CDR1 reads SGHAT; CDR2 reads FQNNGV. V dropped 5 bases and J dropped 6; count of bases not matched to a gene: 9. This CDR3 is 15 amino acids long. CDR3 residues: CASSISGGYRKTQYF. Partial CDR3 DNA: TGTGCCAGCAGCATTAGCGGGGGGTACCGAAAGACC. The entire variable domain, with the rest obtained from reference TRBV11-2 and TRBJ2-5, is as follows: EAGVAQSPRYKIIEKRQSVAFWCNPISGHATLYWYQQILGQGPKLLIQFQNNGVVDDSQLPKDRFSAERLKGVDSTLKIQPAKLEDSAVYLCASSISGGYRKTQYFGPGTRLLVL.

Comments on this clone: The DNA ends 3 residues before the CDR3 does, and the rest of the CDR3 is filled in from the germline J gene. This chain uses TRBV7-2 with TRBJ1-5; no reliable D call. The CDR3 runs 14 residues. Trimming cost V 5 bases and J 9 bases, with 17 bases left between them. Germline CDR1 reads SGHTA; CDR2 reads FQGNSA. The CDR3 protein is CASSPDMLPGPQHF. The sequenced part of the CDR3 DNA is TGTGCCAGCAGCCCCGACATGTTACCAGGGCCC. The whole variable domain, remainder taken from reference TRBV7-2 and TRBJ1-5, is GAGVSQSPSNKVTEKGKDVELRCDPISGHTALYWYRQSLGQGLEFLIYFQGNSAPDKSGLPSDRFSAERTGGSVSTLTIQRTQQEDSAVYLCASSPDMLPGPQHFGDGTRLSIL.

Turning to this clone: The read ends 3 residues shy of where the CDR3 ends; the end is completed using the germline J gene. The chain has TRBV30 and TRBJ1-3; D is unclear. This CDR3 has 13 amino acids. CDR1 is GTSNPN and CDR2 is SVGIG in the germline V gene (reference sequence). Trimming left V 5 bases short and J 3 bases short, with 11 bases between. The CDR3 bases that were read are TGTGCCTGGTCTGCGAGCGGTGGAAACACC. This sequence encodes CAWSASGGNT. The whole CDR3 protein reads CAWSASGGNTIYF.

Partial CDR3 DNA: TGTGCCAGCAGCTTGCAGGGTTATAACAATCAGCCC. It specifies CASSLQGYNNQP. The whole CDR3 sequence is CASSLQGYNNQPQHF. The rearrangement joins TRBV5-8 to TRBJ1-5; the D gene is possibly TRBD1 (5 bases). The sequence runs out 3 residues before the end of the CDR3; the remainder is reconstructed from the germline J gene. Between the trimmed V and J ends, which lost 1 base and 3 bases, there was a span of 11 bases. There are 15 residues in the CDR3. Germline lookup yields CDR1 SGHTS and CDR2 YDEGEE.

Concerning this clone: The observed sequence ends 3 residues before the CDR3 terminus, with the missing tail filled in from the germline J gene. This chain joins TRBV30 and TRBJ2-2; D is unresolved. Trimming removed 0 bases from V and 3 bases from J, with 5 bases in between. Germline V gives CDR1 GTSNPN, CDR2 SVGIG (reference sequence). CDR3 length equals 13 residues. The CDR3 reads CAWSVLDTGELFF. The part of the CDR3 DNA that was read is TGTGCCTGGAGTGTACTCGACACCGGGGAG.

For this clone: The read ends 3 residues early relative to the CDR3; the germline J gene fills the gap. The V call is TRBV30, the J call TRBJ1-2; tentative D call: TRBD1 (5 bases). Trimming took 3 bases from V and 2 from J, leaving 10 bases between them. The CDR3 length is 13 residues. Germline CDR1 GTSNPN, CDR2 SVGIG (reference sequence). CDR3 bases read: TGTGCCTGGAGCGCAGGGTGGAACTATGGC. Encoded protein: CAWSAGWNYG. The whole CDR3 is CAWSAGWNYGYTF.

Note on this clone: The read ends 3 residues early relative to the CDR3; the germline J gene fills the gap. The rearrangement links TRBV7-9 to TRBJ2-1; D perhaps matches TRBD1 (5 bases). The germline CDR1 and CDR2 sequences are SEHNR and FQNEAQ (reference sequence). V lost 1 base, J lost 4 bases, and 11 bases lay in between. The CDR3 sequence is 15 residues long. The CDR3 protein is CASSLEGFPYNEQFF. CDR3 DNA (partial): TGTGCCAGCAGCTTAGAGGGGTTCCCTTACAATGAG.

As concerns this clone: The DNA ends 3 residues before the CDR3 does, and the rest of the CDR3 is filled in from the germline J gene. The gene calls are TRBV7-3 and TRBJ2-1; 10 bases align to TRBD2. The CDR3 is made up of 15 amino acids. V dropped 5 bases and J dropped 9; count of bases not matched to a gene: 10. Germline assignment: CDR1 SGHTA and CDR2 FQGTGA. CDR3 bases read: TGTGCCAGCAGCCCCTCAGCGGGAGGGCCCGGTGAG. This sequence encodes CASSPSAGGPGE. The entire CDR3 reads CASSPSAGGPGEQFF.

Comment on this clone: One junction end disagrees with the germline gene, perhaps due to a read error. The CDR3 goes on 3 residues after the read ends, and that part is filled in from the germline J gene. This sequence joins TRBV7-9 and TRBJ2-3; no reliable D call. The CDR3 is made up of 12 amino acids. Germline V gene lookup returns CDR1 SEHNR and CDR2 FQNEAQ (reference sequence). The CDR3 spells CASSPITETQYF. Incomplete CDR3 DNA: TGTGCCAGCAGCCCTATTACAGAGACG.

A word on this clone: The read stops 3 residues short of the end of the CDR3; the missing end is completed from the germline J gene. The chain carries TRBV7-8 and TRBJ2-3; D perhaps matches TRBD2 (6 bases). With 4 bases removed from V and 6 bases from J, the gap between germline ends came to 17 bases. Per germline, CDR1 SGHVS and CDR2 FQNEAQ. The CDR3 runs to 15 residues. The CDR3 protein is CASSSRSFRGDTQYF. The CDR3 DNA, read in part, is TGTGCCAGCAGCTCAAGGTCCTTCCGGGGGGATACG.

With respect to this clone: Read coverage stops 3 residues before the CDR3 terminus; the germline J gene supplies the remainder. The gene calls are TRBV20-1 and TRBJ2-3; 9 bases fit TRBD2. CDR1 and CDR2 (germline): DFQATT, SNEGSKA (reference sequence). The CDR3 runs to 15 residues. The J segment lost 2 bases and the V segment lost 4 bases, leaving 7 bases of the junction unmatched. The CDR3 region is CSATITSGSTDTQYF. The sequenced CDR3 bases are TGCAGTGCTACTATCACTAGCGGGTCCACAGATACG.

Comments on this clone: The read is 3 residues too short to cover the CDR3 end, so that end is filled in from the germline J gene. V usage is TRBV4-1 and J usage is TRBJ2-3; maybe TRBD1 (5 bases). Per the germline V gene, CDR1 is MGHRA and CDR2 is YSYEKL. The V end lost 0 bases, the J end lost 4 bases, and 14 bases lay between the germline ends. This CDR3 spans 16 amino acids. The CDR3 reads CASSQERTSGADTQYF. The DNA read from the CDR3 is TGCGCCAGCAGCCAAGAAAGGACATCTGGAGCAGATACG.

The DNA read from the CDR3 is TGTGCCAGCAGAAGGGCAGCCTACGAC. This translates into CASRRAAYD. The complete CDR3 reads CASRRAAYDYTF. The chain uses TRBV7-9 and TRBJ1-2; no clear D. The observed sequence ends 3 residues before the CDR3 terminus, with the missing tail filled in from the germline J gene. Per germline, CDR1 SEHNR and CDR2 FQNEAQ (reference sequence). The CDR3 extends over 12 amino acids.

Its frequency marks this clone as large (0.1 to 1%). The read finishes 3 residues shy of the CDR3 end, and the germline J gene is used to complete it. The genes are TRBV29-1 and TRBJ1-2, with D hard to call. Trimming took 2 bases from V and 1 from J, leaving 8 bases between them. CDR3 length: 13 residues. Germline CDR1 reads SQVTM; CDR2 reads ANQGSEA. The covered CDR3 bases are TGCAGCGTTGAAAACGCGAATAACTATGGC. Its translation is CSVENANNYG. The entire CDR3 protein is CSVENANNYGYTF.

As for this clone: The CDR3 end is not reached by the read, which stops 3 residues before it; the germline J gene fills it in. J is TRBJ1-1 and V is TRBV5-1; the D gene is possibly TRBD1 (6 bases). The V end was cut by 5 bases, the J end by 4 bases, with 15 bases between. The germline V gene encodes CDR1 SGHRS and CDR2 YFSETQ. CDR3 length: 14 amino acids. The sequenced part of the CDR3 DNA is TGCGCCAGCAGAGGACAGATCCGGGGCACTGAA. Residues: CASRGQIRGTE. The whole CDR3 protein reads CASRGQIRGTEAFF.

CDR3 residues: CASSFLARTYNEQFF. CDR3 DNA (partial): TGTGCCAGCAGCTTTTTAGCGCGAACCTACAATGAG. This chain joins TRBV5-6 and TRBJ2-1; D perhaps matches TRBD2 (5 bases). The CDR3 end lies 3 residues beyond the end of the read and is filled in from the germline J gene. CDR3 length: 15 residues. The V gene's germline CDR1 is SGHDT and CDR2 YYEEEE. V gave up 2 bases and J gave up 2 bases, with 11 bases separating them. The full variable domain, with the rest looked up from reference TRBV5-6 and TRBJ2-1, is DAGVTQSPTHLIKTRGQQVTLRCSPKSGHDTVSWYQQALGQGPQFIFQYYEEEERQRGNFPDRFSGHQFPNYSSELNVNALLLGDSALYLCASSFLARTYNEQFFGPGTRLTVL.

Details on this clone: The CDR3 goes on 3 residues after the read ends, and that part is filled in from the germline J gene. The chain combines TRBV6-2 or TRBV6-3 with TRBJ2-1, with 10 positions matching TRBD2. V shed 7 bases, J shed 4 bases, and the junction held 10 bases outside the gene matches. The germline V gene has CDR1 MNHEY and CDR2 SVGEGT. This CDR3 spans 16 amino acids. CDR3 DNA (partial): TGTGCCAGCACCGACATCCTAGCGGGGGTTTACAATGAG. Its protein is CASTDILAGVYNE. The CDR3 in its entirety is CASTDILAGVYNEQFF.

Comments on this clone: The read gets to within 3 residues of the CDR3 end, and the germline J gene fills in the rest. The V and J genes are TRBV23-1 and TRBJ2-7; 7 bases line up with TRBD2. TRBV23-1 is an ORF; its function is uncertain. V shed 6 bases and J 3 bases; nucleotides not matched to a gene: 14. CDR3 length: 16 residues. Here the CDR3 reads CASSLPKRGSYYEQYF. The sequenced CDR3 bases are TGCGCCAGCAGCCTACCCAAGCGGGGATCATACTACGAG.

For this clone: The CDR3 end is not reached by the read, which stops 3 residues before it; the germline J gene fills it in. This sequence joins TRBV20-1 and TRBJ2-3; 9 bases match TRBD2. V was pared by 4 bases and J by 1 base, with 9 bases of the junction left unmatched. This CDR3 has 16 residues. Germline loops: CDR1 DFQATT, CDR2 SNEGSKA (reference sequence). The CDR3 DNA, read in part, is TGCAGTGCTATTGCCAGCGGGGGGTCACGCACAGATACG. It translates to CSAIASGGSRTDT. The CDR3 as a whole reads CSAIASGGSRTDTQYF.

Regarding this clone: Coverage ceases 3 residues before the CDR3 finishes, and the germline J gene fills in the end. The V call is TRBV2, the J call TRBJ2-3; possibly TRBD2 for D (7 bases). CDR1 and CDR2 (germline): SNHLY, FYNNEI. CDR3 length: 16 amino acids. V was clipped by 3 bases and J by 2 bases, with 15 bases between them. The CDR3 here is CASSDNSRGATDTQYF. The sequenced CDR3 bases are TGTGCCAGCAGTGACAATTCCCGGGGGGCCACAGATACG.

Worth noting for this clone: One junction end does not reproduce the germline sequence, and a read error may be involved. The read halts 3 residues ahead of the CDR3 end, with the missing end drawn from the germline J gene. This chain links TRBV24-1 with TRBJ1-5; maybe TRBD1 (6 bases). From germline, CDR1 is KGHDR and CDR2 SFDVKD. The CDR3 has 16 residues. CDR3 residues: CATRDYAYRVCQPQHF. The DNA read from the CDR3 is TGTGCCACCAGGGATTACGCCTACAGGGTCTGCCAGCCC.

In the case of this clone: The read stops 3 residues short of the end of the CDR3; the missing end is completed from the germline J gene. The chain combines TRBV5-1 with TRBJ1-6; tentatively, D is TRBD1 (6 bases). The ends were cut back, 3 bases at V and 9 bases at J, with 19 bases in the middle. This CDR3 is built from 16 residues. Germline V gene lookup returns CDR1 SGHRS and CDR2 YFSETQ. This CDR3 is CASSSEKQGYGSPLHF. The DNA read from the CDR3 is TGCGCCAGCAGCTCGGAGAAACAGGGCTATGGTTCACCC.

For this clone: The CDR3 end lies 3 residues beyond the end of the read and is filled in from the germline J gene. This chain connects TRBV6-4 to TRBJ1-5, with TRBD1 as a possible D gene (5 bases). CDR3 length equals 13 residues. Trimming removed 5 bases from V and 3 bases from J, with 8 bases in between. Germline values: CDR1 MRHNA, CDR2 SNTAGT. The CDR3 DNA, read in part, is TGTGCCAGCAGTCTACAGGTCAATCAGCCC. It codes for CASSLQVNQP. The full CDR3 protein is CASSLQVNQPQHF.